This T cell receptor beta chain appears in the sequencing data of a study of T cells in Graves' hyperthyroidism and ophthalmopathy. Points from the study as a whole: Within blood appeared most thyroid clonotypes that had expanded above 0.001. Ophthalmopathy was predicted by the model a median of roughly 6.6 months ahead of onset.

Trimming pared 3 bases from V and 6 bases from J, leaving 15 bases between. This CDR3 is built from 14 residues. Germline V CDR1 and CDR2: MGHRA, YSYEKL. With regard to this clonotype: As yet, its antigen is unknown.

Those patients with uncontrolled infection, other autoimmune disease, pregnancy or lactation were excluded. Isolation of PBMCs was performed on approximately 10 ml fresh peripheral blood. Researchers took RNA transcripts and amplified the TCR beta CDR3 regions from them. First-round RT-PCR of the TCR CDR3 relied on the HTBI primer set. TCRdb reprocessed the multiplex PCR reads via MiXCR and lists one record per CDR3 protein. There are about 640,000 distinct CDR3 sequences in the sample; roughly 20% occur only once, and over 30% lies in the top ten. The gene calls are TRBV4-1 and TRBJ2-7; TRBD2 is a possible D gene (6 bases). The sequence came from a man aged 30-40 years with Graves' ophthalmopathy. Sequenced input: blood. CDR3 DNA sequence: TGCGCCAGCAGCCAGGGAGGCATGATCGCCGAGCAGTACTTC. It codes for CASSQGGMIAEQYF.